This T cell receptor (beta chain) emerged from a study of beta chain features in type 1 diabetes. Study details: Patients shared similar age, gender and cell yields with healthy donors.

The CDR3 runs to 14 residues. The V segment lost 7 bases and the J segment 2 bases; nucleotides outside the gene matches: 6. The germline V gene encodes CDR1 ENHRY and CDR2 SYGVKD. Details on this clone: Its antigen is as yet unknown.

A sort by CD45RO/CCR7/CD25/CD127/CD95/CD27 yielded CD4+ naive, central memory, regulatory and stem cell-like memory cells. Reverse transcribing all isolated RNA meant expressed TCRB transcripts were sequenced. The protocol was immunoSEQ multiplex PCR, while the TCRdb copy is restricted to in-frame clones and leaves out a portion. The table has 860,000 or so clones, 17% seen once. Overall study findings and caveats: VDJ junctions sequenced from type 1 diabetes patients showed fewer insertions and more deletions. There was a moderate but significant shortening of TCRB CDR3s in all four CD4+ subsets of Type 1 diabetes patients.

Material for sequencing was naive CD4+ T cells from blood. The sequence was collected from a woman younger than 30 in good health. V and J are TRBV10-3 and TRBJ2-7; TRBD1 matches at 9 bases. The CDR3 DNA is TGTGCCATCAATCCGGGACAGGGCCCCTACGAGCAGTACTTC. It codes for CAINPGQGPYEQYF.